This passage covers 4 T cell receptor beta chains from one sample sequenced in a study of cytomegalovirus exposure and HLA in healthy donors. Amplification used 60 Vbeta primers and 13 Jbeta primers. Generated by immunoSEQ multiplex PCR, the TCRdb table keeps only in-frame clones and is missing some. The table has roughly 190,000 clones, roughly 80% seen once. The sequenced sample was PBMCs. The origin of the receptors is a female donor in good health and CMV-seronegative.

This chain joins TRBV11-3 and TRBJ2-3; possibly TRBD1 for D (5 bases). The CDR3 consists of 13 residues. V lost 5 bases and J 6 bases, leaving 12 bases between the germline ends. Germline values: CDR1 SGHNT, CDR2 YENEEA. The chain's CDR3 is CASSIRAGDTQYF. The DNA for the CDR3 is TGTGCCAGCAGCATCAGGGCAGGGGATACGCAGTATTTT. Drawing the rest from reference TRBV11-3 and TRBJ2-3, the complete variable domain is EAGVVQSPRYKIIEKKQPVAFWCNPISGHNTLYWYLQNLGQGPELLIRYENEEAVDDSQLPKDRFSAERLKGVDSTLKIQPAELGDSAVYLCASSIRAGDTQYFGPGTRLTVL.

The genes are TRBV2 and TRBJ2-1, with TRBD1 matching over 7 bases. The CDR3 runs to 13 residues. Germline V gene lookup returns CDR1 SNHLY and CDR2 FYNNEI. V gave up 6 bases and J gave up 8 bases; unmatched junction bases: 7. CDR3 in amino acids: CASSPDREYEQFF. DNA of the CDR3: TGTGCCAGCAGCCCCGACAGGGAGTATGAGCAGTTCTTC.

The chain carries TRBV27 and TRBJ2-1, with D possibly TRBD2 on 5 matching bases. Looked up from germline, CDR1 is MNHEY and CDR2 is SMNVEV (reference sequence). The CDR3 is made up of 15 amino acids. Trimming removed 4 bases at V and 6 bases at J, with 16 bases between. CDR3 in amino acids: CASSSTPGRANEQFF. CDR3 nucleotides: TGTGCCAGCAGTTCTACACCGGGGAGAGCCAATGAGCAGTTCTTC.

In its sample, this clone was seen a few times. The rearrangement joins TRBV18 to TRBJ2-4; a weak D match, TRBD2 (6 bases). Looked up from germline, CDR1 is KGHSH and CDR2 is LQKENI. This CDR3 comprises 15 residues. With 4 bases removed from V and 0 bases from J, the gap between germline ends came to 10 bases. The CDR3 coding sequence is TGTGCCAGCTCACTAGGGACTTTAGCCAAAAACATTCAGTACTTC. Protein: CASSLGTLAKNIQYF. Complete variable domain (other parts from reference TRBV18 and TRBJ2-4): NAGVMQNPRHLVRRRGQEARLRCSPMKGHSHVYWYRQLPEEGLKFMVYLQKENIIDESGMPKERFSAEFPKEGPSILRIQQVVRGDSAAYFCASSLGTLAKNIQYFGAGTRLSVL.